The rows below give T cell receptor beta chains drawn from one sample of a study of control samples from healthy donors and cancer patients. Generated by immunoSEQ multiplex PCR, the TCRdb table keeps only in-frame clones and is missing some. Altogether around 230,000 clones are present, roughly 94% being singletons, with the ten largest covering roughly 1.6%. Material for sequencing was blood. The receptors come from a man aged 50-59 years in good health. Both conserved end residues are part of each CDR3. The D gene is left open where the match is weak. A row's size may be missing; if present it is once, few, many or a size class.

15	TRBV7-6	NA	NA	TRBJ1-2	CASSPFSQKNYGYTF	TGTGCCAGCAGCCCCTTTTCACAGAAAAACTATGGCTACACCTTC
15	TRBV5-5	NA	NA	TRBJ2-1	CASSLEGPSYNEQFF	TGTGCCAGCAGCTTGGAGGGACCCTCCTACAATGAGCAGTTCTTC
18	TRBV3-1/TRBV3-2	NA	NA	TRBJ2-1	CASSQGRPPTNILGEQFF	TGTGCCAGCAGCCAAGGGAGACCACCTACGAACATTCTCGGTGAGCAGTTCTTC
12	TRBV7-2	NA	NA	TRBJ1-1	CASSLPTTEAFF	TGTGCCAGCAGCTTACCAACCACTGAAGCTTTCTTT
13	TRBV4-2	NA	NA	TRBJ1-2	CASSQGANYGYTF	TGTGCCAGCAGCCAAGGGGCTAACTATGGCTACACCTTC
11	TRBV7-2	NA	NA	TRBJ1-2	CASSLVGGYTF	TGTGCCAGCAGCTTAGTAGGGGGCTACACCTTC
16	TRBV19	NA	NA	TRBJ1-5	CASSIRGEGGNQPQHF	TGTGCCAGTAGTATTAGGGGTGAGGGAGGCAATCAGCCCCAGCATTTT
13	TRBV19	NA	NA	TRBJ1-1	CASSFTRNTEAFF	TGTGCCAGTAGTTTCACAAGGAACACTGAAGCTTTCTTT
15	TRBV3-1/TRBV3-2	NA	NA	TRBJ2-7	CASSQEVFGAYEQYF	TGTGCCAGCAGCCAAGAAGTCTTTGGGGCCTACGAGCAGTACTTC
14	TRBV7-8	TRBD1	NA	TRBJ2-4	CASSFQGAGNIQYF	TGTGCCAGCAGCTTCCAGGGGGCGGGGAACATTCAGTACTTC
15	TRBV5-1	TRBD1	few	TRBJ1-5	CASSLGTGDGQPQHF	TGCGCCAGCAGCTTGGGGACAGGGGACGGGCAGCCCCAGCATTTT
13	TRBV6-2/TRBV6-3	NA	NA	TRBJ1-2	CASSYGVDYGYTF	TGTGCCAGCAGTTACGGGGTGGACTATGGCTACACCTTC
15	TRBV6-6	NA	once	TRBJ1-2	CASSRNDEQGSGYTF	TGTGCCAGCAGCAGAAACGATGAACAGGGCTCTGGCTACACCTTC
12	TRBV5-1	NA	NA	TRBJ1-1	CASSLPGTEAFF	TGCGCCAGCAGCTTACCGGGTACTGAAGCTTTCTTT
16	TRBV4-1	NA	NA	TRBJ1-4	CASSQGRSWTNEKLFF	TGCGCCAGCAGCCAAGGACGGAGTTGGACTAATGAAAAACTGTTTTTT
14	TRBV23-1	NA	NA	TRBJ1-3	CASSRNRTGNTIYF	TGCGCCAGCAGCCGTAACCGGACTGGAAACACCATATATTTT
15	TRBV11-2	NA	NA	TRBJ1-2	CASSLSRRRGDGYTF	TGTGCCAGCAGCTTATCCCGTCGGAGGGGGGATGGCTACACCTTC